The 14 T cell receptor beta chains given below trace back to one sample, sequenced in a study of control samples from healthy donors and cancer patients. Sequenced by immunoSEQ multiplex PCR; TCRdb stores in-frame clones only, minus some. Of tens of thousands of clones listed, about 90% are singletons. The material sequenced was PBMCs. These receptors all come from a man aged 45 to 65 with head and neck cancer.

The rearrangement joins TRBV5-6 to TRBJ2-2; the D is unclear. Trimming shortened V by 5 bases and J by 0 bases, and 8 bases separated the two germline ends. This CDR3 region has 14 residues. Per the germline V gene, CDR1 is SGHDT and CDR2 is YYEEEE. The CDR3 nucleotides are TGTGCCAGCAGTGCTTATTCGAACACCGGGGAGCTGTTTTTT. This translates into CASSAYSNTGELFF.

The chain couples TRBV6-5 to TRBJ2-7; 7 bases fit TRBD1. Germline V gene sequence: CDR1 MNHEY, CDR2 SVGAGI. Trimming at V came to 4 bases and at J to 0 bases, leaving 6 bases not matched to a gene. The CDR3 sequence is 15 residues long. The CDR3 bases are TGTGCCAGCAGTTCCCCCCGGGACAGCTCCTACGAGCAGTACTTC. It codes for CASSSPRDSSYEQYF.

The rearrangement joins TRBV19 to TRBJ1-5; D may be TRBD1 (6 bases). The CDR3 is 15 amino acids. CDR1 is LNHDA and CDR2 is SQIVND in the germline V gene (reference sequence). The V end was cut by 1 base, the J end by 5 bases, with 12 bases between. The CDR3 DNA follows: TGTGCCAGTAGTATAGGGCAACAGGGCTATCAGCCCCAGCATTTT. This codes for CASSIGQQGYQPQHF.

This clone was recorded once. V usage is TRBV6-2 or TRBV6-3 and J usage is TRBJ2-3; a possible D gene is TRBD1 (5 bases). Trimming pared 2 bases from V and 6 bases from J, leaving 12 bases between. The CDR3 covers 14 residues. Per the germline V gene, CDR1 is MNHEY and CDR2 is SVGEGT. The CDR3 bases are TGTGCCAGCAGTTACCAGGGTGGCCCGGATACGCAGTATTTT. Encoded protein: CASSYQGGPDTQYF.

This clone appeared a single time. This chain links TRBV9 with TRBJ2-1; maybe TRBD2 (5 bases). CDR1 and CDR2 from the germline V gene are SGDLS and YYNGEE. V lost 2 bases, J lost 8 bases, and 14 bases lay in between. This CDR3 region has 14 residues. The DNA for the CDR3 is TGTGCCAGCAGCGTTTCGTTAGCGAACGATGAGCAGTTCTTC. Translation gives CASSVSLANDEQFF.

In nucleotides, the CDR3 is TGTGCCAGCAGCCTGTCCACAGATACGCAGTATTTT. It translates to CASSLSTDTQYF. The J gene is TRBJ2-3, the V gene TRBV5-5; D not certain. This CDR3 contains 12 residues. The germline V gene encodes CDR1 SGHKS and CDR2 YYEKEE (reference sequence). V was cut by 4 bases and J by 2 bases, with 5 bases left in between.

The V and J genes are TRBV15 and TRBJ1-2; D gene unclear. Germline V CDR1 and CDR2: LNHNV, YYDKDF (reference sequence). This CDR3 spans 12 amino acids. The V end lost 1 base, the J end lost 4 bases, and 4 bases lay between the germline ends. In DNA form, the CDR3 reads TGTGCCACCAGCAGAGGTTCCTATGGCTACACCTTC. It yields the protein CATSRGSYGYTF.

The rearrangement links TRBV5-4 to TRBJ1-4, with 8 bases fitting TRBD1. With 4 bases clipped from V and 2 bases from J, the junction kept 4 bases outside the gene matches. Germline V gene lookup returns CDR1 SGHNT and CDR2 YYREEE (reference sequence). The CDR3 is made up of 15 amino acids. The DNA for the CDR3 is TGTGCCAGCAGCCGCAGACAGGGGACTAATGAAAAACTGTTTTTT. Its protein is CASSRRQGTNEKLFF.

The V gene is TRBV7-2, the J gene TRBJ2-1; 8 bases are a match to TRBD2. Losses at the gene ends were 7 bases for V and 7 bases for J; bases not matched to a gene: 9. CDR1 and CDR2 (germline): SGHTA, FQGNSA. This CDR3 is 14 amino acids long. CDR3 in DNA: TGTGCCAGCACAATAGCGGGGCTGGGGAATGAGCAGTTCTTC. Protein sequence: CASTIAGLGNEQFF.

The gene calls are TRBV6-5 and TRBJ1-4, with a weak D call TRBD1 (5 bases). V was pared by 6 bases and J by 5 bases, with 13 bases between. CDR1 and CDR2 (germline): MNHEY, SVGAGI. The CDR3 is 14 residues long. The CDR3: CASRKGEINEKLFF. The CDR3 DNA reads TGTGCCAGCAGAAAAGGGGAAATAAATGAAAAACTGTTTTTT.

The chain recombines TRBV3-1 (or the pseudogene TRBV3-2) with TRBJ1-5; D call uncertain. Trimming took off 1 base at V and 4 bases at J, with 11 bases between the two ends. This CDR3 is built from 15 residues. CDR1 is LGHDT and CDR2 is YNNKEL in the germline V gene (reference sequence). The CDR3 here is CASSQAVTPNQPQHF. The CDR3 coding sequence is TGTGCCAGCAGCCAAGCTGTGACACCGAATCAGCCCCAGCATTTT.

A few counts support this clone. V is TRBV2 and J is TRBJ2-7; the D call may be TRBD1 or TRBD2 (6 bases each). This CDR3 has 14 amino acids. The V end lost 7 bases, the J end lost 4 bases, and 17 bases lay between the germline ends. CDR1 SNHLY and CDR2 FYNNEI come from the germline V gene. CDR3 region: CASKRGTPPYEQYF. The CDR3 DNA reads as TGTGCCAGCAAAAGGGGGACTCCGCCGTACGAGCAGTACTTC.

The CDR3: CASSQDGKNRGNTIYF. The CDR3 bases are TGCGCCAGCAGCCAAGACGGGAAGAACAGGGGAAACACCATATATTTT. The rearrangement links TRBV4-1 to TRBJ1-3, with D maybe TRBD1 (5 bases). The CDR3 is made up of 16 amino acids. With 0 bases removed from V and 4 bases from J, the gap between germline ends came to 13 bases. Germline V CDR1 and CDR2: MGHRA, YSYEKL.

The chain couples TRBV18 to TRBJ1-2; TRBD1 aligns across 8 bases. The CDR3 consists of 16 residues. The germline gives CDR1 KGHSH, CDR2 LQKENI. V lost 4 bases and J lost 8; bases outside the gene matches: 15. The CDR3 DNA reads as TGTGCCAGCTCACACCCGGACAGGGCCTACGGAGTGGGCTACACCTTC. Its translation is CASSHPDRAYGVGYTF.